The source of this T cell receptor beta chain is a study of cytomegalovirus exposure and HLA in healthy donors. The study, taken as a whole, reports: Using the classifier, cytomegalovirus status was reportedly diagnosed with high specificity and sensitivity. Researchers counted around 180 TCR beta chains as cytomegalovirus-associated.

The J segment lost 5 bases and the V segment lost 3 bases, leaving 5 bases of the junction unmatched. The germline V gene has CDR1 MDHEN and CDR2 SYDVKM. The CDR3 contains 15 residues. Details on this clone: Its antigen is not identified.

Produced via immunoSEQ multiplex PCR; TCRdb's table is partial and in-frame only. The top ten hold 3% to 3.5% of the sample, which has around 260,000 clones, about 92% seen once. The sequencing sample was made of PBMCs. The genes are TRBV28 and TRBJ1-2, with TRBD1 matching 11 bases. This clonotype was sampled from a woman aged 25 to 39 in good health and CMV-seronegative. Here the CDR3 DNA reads TGTGCCAGCAGTTTTTGGACAGGGGGCTTTTATGGCTACACCTTC. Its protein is CASSFWTGGFYGYTF.